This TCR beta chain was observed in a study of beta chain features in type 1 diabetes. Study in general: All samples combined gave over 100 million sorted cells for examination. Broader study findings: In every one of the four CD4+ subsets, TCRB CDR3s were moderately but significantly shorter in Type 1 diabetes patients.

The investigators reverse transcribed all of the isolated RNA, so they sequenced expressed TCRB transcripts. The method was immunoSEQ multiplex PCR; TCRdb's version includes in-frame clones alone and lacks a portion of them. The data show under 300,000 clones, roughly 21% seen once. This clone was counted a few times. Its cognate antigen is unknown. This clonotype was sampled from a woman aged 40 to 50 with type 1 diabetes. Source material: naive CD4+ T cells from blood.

CDR3 in amino acids: CASSFQQGAGTEAFF. The CDR3, as DNA: TGTGCCAGCAGCTTCCAACAGGGCGCTGGCACTGAAGCTTTCTTT. The rearrangement joins TRBV7-2 to TRBJ1-1, with D perhaps TRBD1 (6 bases). The CDR3 length is 15 residues. The ends were cut back, 3 bases at V and 4 bases at J, with 15 bases in the middle. Germline assignment: CDR1 SGHTA and CDR2 FQGNSA. Full variable domain (outside the CDR3, taken from reference TRBV7-2 and TRBJ1-1): GAGVSQSPSNKVTEKGKDVELRCDPISGHTALYWYRQSLGQGLEFLIYFQGNSAPDKSGLPSDRFSAERTGGSVSTLTIQRTQQEDSAVYLCASSFQQGAGTEAFFGQGTRLTVV.